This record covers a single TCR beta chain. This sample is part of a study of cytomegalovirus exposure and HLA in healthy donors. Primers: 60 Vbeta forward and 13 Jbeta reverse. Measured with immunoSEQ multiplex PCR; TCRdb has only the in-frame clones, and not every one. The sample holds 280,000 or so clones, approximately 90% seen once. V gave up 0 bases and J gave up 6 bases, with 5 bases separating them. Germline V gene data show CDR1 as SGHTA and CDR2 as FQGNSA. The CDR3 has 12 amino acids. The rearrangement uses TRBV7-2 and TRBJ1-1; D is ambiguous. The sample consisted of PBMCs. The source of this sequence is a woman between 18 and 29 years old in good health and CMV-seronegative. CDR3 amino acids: CASSLARAEAFF. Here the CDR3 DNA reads TGTGCCAGCAGCTTAGCGCGGGCTGAAGCTTTCTTT.